Listed here are 21 T cell receptor beta chains from one sample, sequenced in a study of T-cell reconstitution after alpha-beta-depleted transplantation in children. Using unique molecular identifiers, the investigators prepared the TCRbeta library. TCRdb used MiXCR to reprocess the PCR reads, holding one entry per CDR3 protein. This sample has approximately 650,000 distinct CDR3 sequences, with 10% to 15% found just once. Sequences were derived from PBMCs, sampled before TCRalphabeta/CD19-depleted stem cell transplant. The receptors were gathered from a girl aged 2 to 9 with congenital amegakaryocytic thrombocytopenia, due to receive a stem cell transplant.

J is TRBJ2-7 and V is TRBV18; no definite D call. Trimming pared 3 bases from V and 5 bases from J, leaving 8 bases between. CDR1 is KGHSH, CDR2 LQKENI, per germline. This CDR3 is built from 12 residues. This chain's CDR3 is CASSPEIDEQYF. The CDR3 DNA sequence: TGTGCCAGCTCACCCGAAATCGACGAGCAGTACTTC.

This clonotype was detected many times. This rearrangement joins TRBV10-3 to TRBJ1-5, with D possibly matching TRBD1 (5 bases). In germline, CDR1 is ENHRY, CDR2 SYGVKD. The ends were cut back, 6 bases at V and 4 bases at J, with 13 bases in the middle. There are 14 residues in the CDR3. This CDR3 reads CAISPREGNQPQHF. CDR3 coding DNA: TGTGCCATCAGCCCCAGGGAGGGAAATCAGCCCCAGCATTTT.

The rearrangement links TRBV29-1 to TRBJ2-7; 9 bases are shared with TRBD1. This CDR3 comprises 14 residues. V lost 0 bases to trimming and J lost 4 bases; unmatched junction nucleotides: 4. Germline V gene data show CDR1 as SQVTM and CDR2 as ANQGSEA. The CDR3 protein is CSVEDPGQGYEQYF. The CDR3 region has the DNA TGCAGCGTTGAAGATCCCGGACAGGGGTACGAGCAGTACTTC.

This clonotype was seen at least ten times. V gene TRBV5-1 combines with J gene TRBJ2-1, with D uncertain. The length of the CDR3 is 13 residues. The germline V gene has CDR1 SGHRS and CDR2 YFSETQ. V was trimmed by 0 bases and J by 10 bases, leaving 11 bases between them. The CDR3 region has the DNA TGCGCCAGCAGCTTGGCCTCCCCCTCAGAGCAGTTCTTC. This encodes CASSLASPSEQFF.

This clonotype was picked up many times. The V call is TRBV15, the J call TRBJ2-7, with D uncertain. V was pared by 0 bases and J by 0 bases, with 15 bases between. The V gene's germline CDR1 is LNHNV and CDR2 YYDKDF (reference sequence). The CDR3 is 17 residues long. This CDR3 is CATSRDRARKFSYEQYF. CDR3 DNA sequence: TGTGCCACCAGCAGAGATAGGGCCAGAAAGTTCTCCTACGAGCAGTACTTC.

A few counts support this clonotype. A single base separates this from a much larger clone, so it may be a read error. The chain has TRBV20-1 and TRBJ1-1; D possibly corresponds to TRBD1 (6 bases). CDR1 and CDR2 from the germline V gene are DFQATT and SNEGSKA (reference sequence). The CDR3 is made up of 13 amino acids. CDR3 region: CSAALNGDTEVFF. The CDR3 DNA sequence: TGCAGTGCTGCCCTAAACGGGGACACTGAAGTTTTCTTT.

This clonotype was detected many times. J is TRBJ2-5 and V is TRBV20-1; 9 nucleotides match TRBD2. V dropped 1 base and J dropped 2; count of bases not matched to a gene: 2. Germline loops: CDR1 DFQATT, CDR2 SNEGSKA (reference sequence). The CDR3 is made up of 14 amino acids. The CDR3 DNA follows: TGCAGTGCTAGAGTTAGCGGGAGTCAAGAGACCCAGTACTTC. Translation gives CSARVSGSQETQYF.

This clonotype was detected only a few times. The J gene is TRBJ2-5, the V gene TRBV5-8, with D possibly TRBD1 on 6 matching bases. The length of the CDR3 is 16 residues. Germline-derived CDR1 and CDR2 are SGHTS and YDEGEE. Trimming took off 3 bases at V and 5 bases at J, with 20 bases between the two ends. For the CDR3, the DNA is TGTGCCAGCAGCTGGGAAAGAAACAGGGTCACGGAGACCCAGTACTTC. It encodes CASSWERNRVTETQYF.

Only a few counts were recorded for this clonotype. The J gene is TRBJ2-7, the V gene TRBV7-9; maybe TRBD1 (5 bases). This CDR3 is built from 16 residues. Germline V lookup: CDR1 SEHNR, CDR2 FQNEAQ (reference sequence). V dropped 4 bases and J dropped 2 bases, with 18 bases sitting between them. The CDR3 DNA is TGTGCCAGCAGCTCCCACACCCAGGGTAGCACCTACGAGCAGTACTTC. Translated, it gives CASSSHTQGSTYEQYF.

Points on this clonotype: One base away lies a much larger clone, so this may be a sequencing read error. The chain uses TRBV5-1 and TRBJ1-1; D gene unclear. Germline lookup yields CDR1 SGHRS and CDR2 YFSETQ. This CDR3 is built from 14 residues. CDR3 DNA: TGCGCCAGCGGCTTTGGCATACGGAACACTGAAGCTTTCTTT. This sequence encodes CASGFGIRNTEAFF.

This clonotype was recorded many times. The rearrangement links TRBV5-1 to TRBJ1-1, with D possibly matching TRBD1 (5 bases). The V gene lost 3 bases and the J gene lost 11 bases, with 14 bases spanning the gap. The CDR3 has 12 amino acids. Germline CDR1 reads SGHRS; CDR2 reads YFSETQ. The CDR3 loop is CASSSAGGGAFF. CDR3 DNA sequence: TGCGCCAGCAGCTCCGCGGGGGGAGGGGCTTTCTTT. The full variable domain, completed using reference TRBV5-1 and TRBJ1-1, is KAGVTQTPRYLIKTRGQQVTLSCSPISGHRSVSWYQQTPGQGLQFLFEYFSETQRNKGNFPGRFSGRQFSNSRSEMNVSTLELGDSALYLCASSSAGGGAFFGQGTRLTVV.

This clonotype came up a few times. The rearrangement uses TRBV27 and TRBJ2-2, with a weak D call TRBD1 (5 bases). The CDR3 length is 17 residues. Trimming pared 4 bases from V and 0 bases from J, leaving 15 bases between. The V gene's germline CDR1 is MNHEY and CDR2 SMNVEV (reference sequence). The CDR3 DNA reads TGTGCCAGCAGTTCGACAGTTTTTATCGCGAACACCGGGGAGCTGTTTTTT. It is translated as CASSSTVFIANTGELFF.

The chain's CDR3 is CASSQEGFLSGVSYEQYF. CDR3 DNA: TGTGCCAGCAGCCAAGAAGGGTTCCTTAGCGGGGTATCCTACGAGCAGTACTTC. The rearrangement links TRBV3-1 to TRBJ2-7; 8 bases map to TRBD2. After removal of 0 bases from V and 1 base from J, the junction contained 11 bases not matched to a gene. This CDR3 spans 18 amino acids. CDR1 LGHDT and CDR2 YNNKEL come from the germline V gene (reference sequence).

This clonotype was detected a few times. This chain links TRBV3-1 with TRBJ2-5, with TRBD2 as a possible D gene (6 bases). Germline V CDR1 and CDR2: LGHDT, YNNKEL (reference sequence). The CDR3 runs 15 residues. V was shortened by 0 bases and J by 5 bases, with 13 bases between the two germline ends. The CDR3 DNA reads as TGTGCCAGCAGCCAAGATCTTAATGGAGGGGAGACCCAGTACTTC. It codes for CASSQDLNGGETQYF.

This clonotype was counted a few times. The gene calls are TRBV28 and TRBJ2-5; D may be TRBD2 (6 bases). Trimming took 2 bases from V and 3 from J, leaving 10 bases between them. The CDR3 sequence is 14 residues long. Germline loops: CDR1 MDHEN, CDR2 SYDVKM. The CDR3 nucleotides read TGTGCCAGCAGTTTAAAGGGGACTGAAGAGACCCAGTACTTC. Protein: CASSLKGTEETQYF. Using reference TRBV28 and TRBJ2-5 for the parts outside the CDR3, the full variable domain is DVKVTQSSRYLVKRTGEKVFLECVQDMDHENMFWYRQDPGLGLRLIYFSYDVKMKEKGDIPEGYSVSREKKERFSLILESASTNQTSMYLCASSLKGTEETQYFGPGTRLLVL.

J is TRBJ2-5 and V is TRBV28; TRBD2 matches 11 bases. The ends lost 1 base at V and 5 bases at J; junction bases unmatched: 6. The CDR3 consists of 16 residues. The germline CDR1 and CDR2 sequences are MDHEN and SYDVKM. The CDR3 region is CASSLSLAGGRETQYF. The CDR3 region has the DNA TGTGCCAGCAGTTTATCCCTAGCGGGAGGCCGTGAGACCCAGTACTTC.

Notes on this clonotype: Given a much more abundant clone one base away, this may be a read error. J is TRBJ2-3 and V is TRBV20-1; 10 bases map to TRBD2. Germline V CDR1 and CDR2: DFQATT, SNEGSKA (reference sequence). After removal of 3 bases from V and 1 base from J, the junction contained 7 bases not matched to a gene. This CDR3 region has 16 residues. The CDR3 sequence: CSASPILAGGTDTQYF. The CDR3 DNA sequence: TGCAGTGCTAGCCCAATTCTAGCGGGAGGCACAGATACGCAGTATTTT.

As concerns this clonotype: A much larger clone lies a single base off, so this may be a read error. V usage is TRBV5-5 and J usage is TRBJ1-5, with D perhaps TRBD1 (5 bases). Germline V CDR1 and CDR2: SGHKS, YYEKEE (reference sequence). V shed 3 bases and J shed 3 bases, with 10 bases lying between them. There are 14 residues in the CDR3. The CDR3 loop is CASSWTINNQPQHF. In DNA form, the CDR3 reads TGTGCCAGCAGCTGGACAATTAACAATCAGCCCCAGCATTTT.

This clonotype was seen many times. The rearrangement uses TRBV20-1 and TRBJ2-1; D might be TRBD2 (5 bases). V lost 0 bases, J lost 0 bases, and 12 bases lay in between. The V gene's germline CDR1 is DFQATT and CDR2 SNEGSKA (reference sequence). CDR3 size: 16 residues. CDR3 in DNA: TGCAGTGCTAGAGATCTCATCCGGGACTCCTACAATGAGCAGTTCTTC. This translates into CSARDLIRDSYNEQFF.

Ten or more counts support this clonotype. The gene calls are TRBV20-1 and TRBJ1-2; unclear D gene. This CDR3 region has 13 residues. Trimming removed 2 bases from V and 0 bases from J, with 7 bases in between. The V gene's germline CDR1 is DFQATT and CDR2 SNEGSKA (reference sequence). The CDR3 region has the DNA TGCAGTGCTAGATCAGTCTCTAACTATGGCTACACCTTC. This gives the protein CSARSVSNYGYTF.

The CDR3 sequence: CASSLVPGTSGYNEQFF. CDR3 nucleotide sequence: TGCGCCAGCAGCTTGGTACCGGGGACTAGCGGATACAATGAGCAGTTCTTC. The genes are TRBV5-1 and TRBJ2-1, with TRBD2 matching over 11 bases. Germline CDR1 is SGHRS and CDR2 is YFSETQ. V shed 0 bases and J 4 bases; nucleotides not matched to a gene: 6. The CDR3 is 17 amino acids. The full variable domain, with the rest looked up from reference TRBV5-1 and TRBJ2-1, is KAGVTQTPRYLIKTRGQQVTLSCSPISGHRSVSWYQQTPGQGLQFLFEYFSETQRNKGNFPGRFSGRQFSNSRSEMNVSTLELGDSALYLCASSLVPGTSGYNEQFFGPGTRLTVL.